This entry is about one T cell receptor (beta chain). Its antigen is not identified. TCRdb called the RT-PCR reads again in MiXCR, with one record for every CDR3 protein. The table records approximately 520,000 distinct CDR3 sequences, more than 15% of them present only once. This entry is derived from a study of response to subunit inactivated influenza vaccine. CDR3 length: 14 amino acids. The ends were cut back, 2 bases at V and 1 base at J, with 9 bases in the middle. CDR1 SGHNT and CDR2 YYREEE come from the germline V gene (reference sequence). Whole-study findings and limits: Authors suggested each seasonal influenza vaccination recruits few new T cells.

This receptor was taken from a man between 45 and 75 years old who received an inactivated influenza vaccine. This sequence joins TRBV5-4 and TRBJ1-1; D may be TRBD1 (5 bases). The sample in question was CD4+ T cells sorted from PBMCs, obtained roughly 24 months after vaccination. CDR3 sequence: CASSFARENTEAFF. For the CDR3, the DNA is TGTGCCAGCAGCTTTGCCAGGGAGAACACTGAAGCTTTCTTT.